Following are 7 T cell receptor beta chains from one sample sequenced in a study of cytotoxic CD8 clonotypes in ibrutinib-treated CLL. Here immunoSEQ multiplex PCR was the method, and the copy in TCRdb shows in-frame clones only, minus some. Among some 17,000 clones listed, over 70% were seen once. The sequences come from PBMCs, collected before ibrutinib treatment. These receptors came from a human donor with chronic lymphocytic leukemia.

A few counts support this clone. V is TRBV15 and J is TRBJ2-1, with D possibly matching TRBD2 (7 bases). Germline V gene sequence: CDR1 LNHNV, CDR2 YYDKDF (reference sequence). The germline V and J ends were trimmed by 3 bases and 5 bases, with 14 bases remaining between them. The CDR3 has 15 amino acids. The CDR3 reads CATSRGGRVNNEQFF. For the CDR3, the DNA is TGTGCCACCAGCAGGGGGGGGCGGGTCAACAATGAGCAGTTCTTC.

The chain carries TRBV11-3 and TRBJ2-5; the match to TRBD2 covers 9 bases. This CDR3 region has 17 residues. The germline V gene encodes CDR1 SGHNT and CDR2 YENEEA. With V trimmed by 4 bases and J by 5 bases, 14 bases remained unmatched. Here the CDR3 reads CASSSRRSSGVGETQYF. The CDR3 region has the DNA TGTGCCAGCAGCTCACGGAGGTCTAGCGGGGTGGGGGAGACCCAGTACTTC.

The gene calls are TRBV19 and TRBJ2-2; the match to TRBD2 covers 12 bases. Trimming removed 5 bases from V and 2 bases from J; junction bases left unmatched: 6. In germline, CDR1 is LNHDA, CDR2 SQIVND (reference sequence). CDR3 length equals 17 residues. CDR3 nucleotide sequence: TGTGCCAGTAGTGTAGGACTAGCGGGATCCAACACCGGGGAGCTGTTTTTT. Translation gives CASSVGLAGSNTGELFF.

The chain uses TRBV11-3 and TRBJ2-1; D gene uncertain. Germline CDR1 and CDR2: SGHNT and YENEEA. The CDR3 length is 15 residues. V dropped 0 bases and J dropped 0 bases, with 6 bases sitting between them. The CDR3 sequence is CASSLEASSYNEQFF. The CDR3 DNA is TGTGCCAGCAGCTTAGAGGCCAGCTCCTACAATGAGCAGTTCTTC.

This clone was observed a few times. The chain carries TRBV28 and TRBJ1-2; D is unresolved. This CDR3 spans 15 amino acids. Germline CDR1 MDHEN, CDR2 SYDVKM. Trimming removed 1 base at V and 7 bases at J, with 16 bases between. CDR3 coding DNA: TGTGCCAGCAGTTTATTCGGTGCCGGCGGACTTGGCTACACCTTC. Translated: CASSLFGAGGLGYTF.

This clone was counted a single time. The chain has TRBV14 and TRBJ2-1; no definite D call. CDR1 is SGHDN and CDR2 is FVKESK in the germline V gene. The CDR3 is 15 residues long. The ends were cut back, 4 bases at V and 1 base at J, with 11 bases in the middle. CDR3 nucleotide sequence: TGTGCCAGCAGCCTTGCGGAAGGGTCCTACAATGAGCAGTTCTTC. It translates to CASSLAEGSYNEQFF.

The sample holds a few counts of this clone. The chain carries TRBV19 and TRBJ1-1; D not certain. V lost 5 bases and J lost 0, with 7 bases in between. Germline CDR1 LNHDA, CDR2 SQIVND (reference sequence). The CDR3 consists of 13 residues. The CDR3 DNA sequence: TGTGCCAGTAGTCCTACACTGAACACTGAAGCTTTCTTT. It translates to CASSPTLNTEAFF.